What follows is one T cell receptor beta chain and its context. There are 14 residues in the CDR3. CDR1 and CDR2 from the germline V gene are LNHDA and SQIVND (reference sequence). V lost 7 bases to trimming and J lost 7 bases; unmatched junction nucleotides: 10. This record belongs to a study of cytomegalovirus exposure and HLA in healthy donors. PCR employed 60 Vbeta and 13 Jbeta primers. This table comes from immunoSEQ multiplex PCR, and its TCRdb copy is limited to in-frame clones, with some not included. The data show under 85,000 clones, almost 70% seen once. The receptor was isolated from a man aged 40-49 years in good health and CMV-seropositive. The V call is TRBV19, the J call TRBJ2-1, with 7 bases identical to TRBD1. Sample: PBMCs. The CDR3 reads CASIPTQGRNEQFF. As DNA, the CDR3 is TGTGCCAGTATCCCAACACAGGGGCGGAATGAGCAGTTCTTC.